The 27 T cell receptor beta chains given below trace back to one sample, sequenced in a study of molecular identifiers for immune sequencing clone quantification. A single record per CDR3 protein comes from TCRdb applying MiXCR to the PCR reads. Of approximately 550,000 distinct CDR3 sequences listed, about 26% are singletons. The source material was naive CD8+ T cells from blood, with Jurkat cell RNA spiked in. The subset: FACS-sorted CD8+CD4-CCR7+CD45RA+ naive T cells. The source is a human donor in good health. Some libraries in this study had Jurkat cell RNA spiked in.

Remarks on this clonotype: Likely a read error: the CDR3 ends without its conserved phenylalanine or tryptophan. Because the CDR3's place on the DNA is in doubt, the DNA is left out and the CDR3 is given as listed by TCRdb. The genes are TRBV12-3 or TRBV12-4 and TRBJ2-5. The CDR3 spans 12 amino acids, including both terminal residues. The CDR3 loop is CASSLVAETQHL.

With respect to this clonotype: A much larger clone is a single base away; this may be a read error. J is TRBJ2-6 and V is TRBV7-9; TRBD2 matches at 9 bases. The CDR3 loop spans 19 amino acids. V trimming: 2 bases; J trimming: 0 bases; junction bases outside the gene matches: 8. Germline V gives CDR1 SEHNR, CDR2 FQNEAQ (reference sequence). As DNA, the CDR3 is TGTGCCAGCAGCTTAAAGGCTAGCGGGGCCTACTCTGGGGCCAACGTCCTGACTTTC. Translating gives CASSLKASGAYSGANVLTF. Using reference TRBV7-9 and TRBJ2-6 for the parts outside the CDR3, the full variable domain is DTGVSQNPRHKITKRGQNVTFRCDPISEHNRLYWYRQTLGQGPEFLTYFQNEAQLEKSRLLSDRFSAERPKGSFSTLEIQRTEQGDSAMYLCASSLKASGAYSGANVLTFGAGSRLTVL.

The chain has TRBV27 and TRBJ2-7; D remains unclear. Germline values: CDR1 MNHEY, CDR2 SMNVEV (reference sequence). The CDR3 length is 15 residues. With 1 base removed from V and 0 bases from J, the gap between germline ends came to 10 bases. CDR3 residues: CASSLYSPSSYEQYF. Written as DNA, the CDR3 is TGTGCCAGCAGTTTATACAGTCCGAGCTCCTACGAGCAGTACTTC.

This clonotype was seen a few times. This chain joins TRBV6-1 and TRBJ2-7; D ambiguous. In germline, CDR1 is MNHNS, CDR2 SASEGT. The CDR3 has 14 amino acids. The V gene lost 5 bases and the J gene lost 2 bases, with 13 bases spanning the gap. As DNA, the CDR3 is TGTGCCAGCAGTTATGGAAAATCCGCCTACGAGCAGTACTTC. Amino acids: CASSYGKSAYEQYF.

The CDR3 nucleotides are TGCAGTGCTGGCCGGGTTACAGGGGCCATGAACACTGAAGCTTTCTTT. Its protein is CSAGRVTGAMNTEAFF. The chain is built from TRBV20-1 and TRBJ1-1, with 7 bases that match TRBD1. The germline gives CDR1 DFQATT, CDR2 SNEGSKA (reference sequence). Trimming at V came to 5 bases and at J to 0 bases, leaving 12 bases not matched to a gene. The CDR3 runs 16 residues.

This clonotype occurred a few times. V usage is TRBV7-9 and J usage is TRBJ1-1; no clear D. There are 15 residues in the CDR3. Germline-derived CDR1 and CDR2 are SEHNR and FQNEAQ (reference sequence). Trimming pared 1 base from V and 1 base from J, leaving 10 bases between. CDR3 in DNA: TGTGCCAGCAGCTTAGTCAGCGGACGGAACACTGAAGCTTTCTTT. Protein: CASSLVSGRNTEAFF.

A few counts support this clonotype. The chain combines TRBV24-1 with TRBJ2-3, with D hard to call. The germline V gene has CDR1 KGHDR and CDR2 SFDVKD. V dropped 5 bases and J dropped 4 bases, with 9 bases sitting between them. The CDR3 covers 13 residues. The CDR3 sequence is CATSGPGADTQYF. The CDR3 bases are TGTGCCACCAGTGGACCTGGGGCAGATACGCAGTATTTT.

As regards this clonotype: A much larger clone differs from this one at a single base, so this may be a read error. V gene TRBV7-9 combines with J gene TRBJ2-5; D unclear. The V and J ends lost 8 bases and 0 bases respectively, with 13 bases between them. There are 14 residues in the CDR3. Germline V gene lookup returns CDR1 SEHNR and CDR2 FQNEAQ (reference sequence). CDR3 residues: CASGSEFYQETQYF. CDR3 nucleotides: TGTGCCAGCGGCTCGGAGTTTTACCAAGAGACCCAGTACTTC. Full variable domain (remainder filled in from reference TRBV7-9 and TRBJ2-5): DTGVSQNPRHKITKRGQNVTFRCDPISEHNRLYWYRQTLGQGPEFLTYFQNEAQLEKSRLLSDRFSAERPKGSFSTLEIQRTEQGDSAMYLCASGSEFYQETQYFGPGTRLLVL.

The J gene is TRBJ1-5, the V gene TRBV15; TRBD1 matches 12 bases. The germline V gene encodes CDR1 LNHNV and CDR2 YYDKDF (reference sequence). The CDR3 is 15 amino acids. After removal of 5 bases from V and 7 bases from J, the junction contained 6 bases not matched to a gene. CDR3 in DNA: TGTGCCACCAGCTCCGGGACAGGGGGCGACCAGCCCCAGCATTTT. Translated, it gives CATSSGTGGDQPQHF. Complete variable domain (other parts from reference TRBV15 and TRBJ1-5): DAMVIQNPRYQVTQFGKPVTLSCSQTLNHNVMYWYQQKSSQAPKLLFHYYDKDFNNEADTPDNFQSRRPNTSFCFLDIRSPGLGDTAMYLCATSSGTGGDQPQHFGDGTRLSIL.

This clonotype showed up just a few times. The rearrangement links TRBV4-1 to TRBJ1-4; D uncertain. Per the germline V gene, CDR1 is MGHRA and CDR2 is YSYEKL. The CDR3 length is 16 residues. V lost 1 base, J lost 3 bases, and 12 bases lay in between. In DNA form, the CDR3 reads TGCGCCAGCAGCCAAGTGGAATTAGGGCCTAATGAAAAACTGTTTTTT. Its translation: CASSQVELGPNEKLFF.

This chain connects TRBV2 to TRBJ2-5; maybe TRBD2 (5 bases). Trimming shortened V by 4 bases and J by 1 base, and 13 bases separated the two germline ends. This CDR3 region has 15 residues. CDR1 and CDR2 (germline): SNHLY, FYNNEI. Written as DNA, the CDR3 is TGTGCCAGCAGTGTCGGGGTAAATGGCCAAGAGACCCAGTACTTC. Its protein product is CASSVGVNGQETQYF.

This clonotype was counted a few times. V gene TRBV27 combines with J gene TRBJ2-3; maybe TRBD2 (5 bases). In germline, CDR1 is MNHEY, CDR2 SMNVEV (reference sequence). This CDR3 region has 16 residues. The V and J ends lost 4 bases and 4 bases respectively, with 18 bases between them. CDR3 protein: CASSYTSGHPPDTQYF. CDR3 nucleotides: TGTGCCAGCAGTTACACCAGCGGCCACCCCCCAGATACGCAGTATTTT.

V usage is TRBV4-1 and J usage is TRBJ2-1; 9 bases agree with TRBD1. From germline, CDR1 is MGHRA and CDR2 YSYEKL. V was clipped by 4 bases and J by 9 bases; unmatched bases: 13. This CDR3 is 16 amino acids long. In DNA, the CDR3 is TGCGCCAGCAGCCCCCAGGGCGGGACAGGGTTATCTGAGCAGTTCTTC. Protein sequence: CASSPQGGTGLSEQFF.

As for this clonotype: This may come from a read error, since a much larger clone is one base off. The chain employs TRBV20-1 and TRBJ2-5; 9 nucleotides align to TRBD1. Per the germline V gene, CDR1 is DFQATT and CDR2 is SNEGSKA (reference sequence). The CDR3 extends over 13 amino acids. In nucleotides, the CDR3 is TGCAGTGCACACAGGGGGCGACAAGCGACCCAGTACTTC. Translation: CSAHRGRQATQYF.

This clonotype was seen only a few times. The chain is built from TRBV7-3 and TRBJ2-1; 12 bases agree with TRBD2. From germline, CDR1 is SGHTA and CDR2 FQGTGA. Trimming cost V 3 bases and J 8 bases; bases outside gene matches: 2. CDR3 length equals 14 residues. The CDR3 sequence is CASSLTSGRDEQFF. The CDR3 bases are TGTGCCAGCAGCTTGACTAGCGGGAGAGATGAGCAGTTCTTC.

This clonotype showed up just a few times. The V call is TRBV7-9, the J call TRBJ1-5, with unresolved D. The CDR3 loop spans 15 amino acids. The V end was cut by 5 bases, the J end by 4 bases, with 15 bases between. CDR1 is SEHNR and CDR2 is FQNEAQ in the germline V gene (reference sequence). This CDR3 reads CASSPDGVGNQPQHF. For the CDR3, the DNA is TGTGCCAGCAGCCCAGACGGGGTAGGGAATCAGCCCCAGCATTTT.

The CDR3, as DNA: TGTGCCAGTCGTAATGGGGGGGCGCGAGGCTACACCTTC. Protein sequence: CASRNGGARGYTF. The V call is TRBV19, the J call TRBJ1-2; possibly TRBD1 for D (6 bases). The CDR3 is 13 residues long. V lost 8 bases, J lost 8 bases, and 18 bases lay in between. Germline V gene data show CDR1 as LNHDA and CDR2 as SQIVND (reference sequence).

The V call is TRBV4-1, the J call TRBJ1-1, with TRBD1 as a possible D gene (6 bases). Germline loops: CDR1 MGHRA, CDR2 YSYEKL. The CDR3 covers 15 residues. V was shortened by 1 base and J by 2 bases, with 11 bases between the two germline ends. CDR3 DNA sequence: TGCGCCAGCAGCCAAGTGGAGGGGGTCAACACTGAAGCTTTCTTT. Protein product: CASSQVEGVNTEAFF.

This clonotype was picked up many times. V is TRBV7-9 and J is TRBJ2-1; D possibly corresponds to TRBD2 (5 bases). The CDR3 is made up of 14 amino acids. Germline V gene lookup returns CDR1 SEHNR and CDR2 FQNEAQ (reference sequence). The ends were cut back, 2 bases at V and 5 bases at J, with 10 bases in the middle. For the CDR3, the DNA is TGTGCCAGCAGCTTATTGTACGGGGACAATGAGCAGTTCTTC. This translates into CASSLLYGDNEQFF.

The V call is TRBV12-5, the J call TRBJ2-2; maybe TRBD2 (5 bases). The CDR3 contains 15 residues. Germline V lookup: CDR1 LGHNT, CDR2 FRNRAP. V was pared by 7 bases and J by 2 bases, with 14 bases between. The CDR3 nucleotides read TGTGCTAGTGCCTTGTACGGGATTAACACCGGGGAGCTGTTTTTT. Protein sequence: CASALYGINTGELFF.

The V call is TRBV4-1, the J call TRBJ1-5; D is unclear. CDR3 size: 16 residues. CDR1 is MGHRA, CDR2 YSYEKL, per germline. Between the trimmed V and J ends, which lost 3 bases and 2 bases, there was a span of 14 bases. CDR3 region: CASSHHTGRGNQPQHF. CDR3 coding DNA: TGCGCCAGCAGCCATCACACGGGTAGGGGCAATCAGCCCCAGCATTTT.

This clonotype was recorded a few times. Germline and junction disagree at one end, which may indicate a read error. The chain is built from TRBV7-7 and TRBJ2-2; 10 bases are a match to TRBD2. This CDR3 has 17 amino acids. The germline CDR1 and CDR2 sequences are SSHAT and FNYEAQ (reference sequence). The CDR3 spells CASSSNYSGRRPGELFF. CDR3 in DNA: TGTGCTAGCAGCTCCAACTATAGCGGGAGGCGTCCCGGGGAGCTGTTTTTT.

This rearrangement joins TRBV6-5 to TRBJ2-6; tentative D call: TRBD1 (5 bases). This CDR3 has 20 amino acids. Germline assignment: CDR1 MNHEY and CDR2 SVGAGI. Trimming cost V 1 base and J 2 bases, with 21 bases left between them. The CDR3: CASSYLGAGLARTGANVLTF. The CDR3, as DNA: TGTGCCAGCAGTTACTTAGGGGCAGGATTAGCTAGAACTGGGGCCAACGTCCTGACTTTC.

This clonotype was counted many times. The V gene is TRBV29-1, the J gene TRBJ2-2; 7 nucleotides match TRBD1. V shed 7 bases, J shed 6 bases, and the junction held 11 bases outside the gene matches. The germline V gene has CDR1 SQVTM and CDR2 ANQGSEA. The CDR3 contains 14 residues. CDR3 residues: CSAQWAGGSGELFF. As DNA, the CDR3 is TGCAGCGCCCAATGGGCAGGGGGTTCCGGGGAGCTGTTTTTT.

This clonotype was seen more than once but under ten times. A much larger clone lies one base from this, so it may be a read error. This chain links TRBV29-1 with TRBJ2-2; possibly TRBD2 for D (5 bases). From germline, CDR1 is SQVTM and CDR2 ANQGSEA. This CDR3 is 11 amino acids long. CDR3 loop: CSVRSAGELSF. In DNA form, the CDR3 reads TGCAGCGTTAGGAGCGCCGGGGAGCTGTCTTTT.

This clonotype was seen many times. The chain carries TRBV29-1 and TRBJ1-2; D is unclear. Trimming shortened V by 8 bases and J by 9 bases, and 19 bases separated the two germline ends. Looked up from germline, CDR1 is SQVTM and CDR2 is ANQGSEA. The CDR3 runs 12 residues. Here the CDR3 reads CSPVLLGGRYTF. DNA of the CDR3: TGCAGCCCTGTTCTTCTGGGCGGTCGCTACACCTTC.

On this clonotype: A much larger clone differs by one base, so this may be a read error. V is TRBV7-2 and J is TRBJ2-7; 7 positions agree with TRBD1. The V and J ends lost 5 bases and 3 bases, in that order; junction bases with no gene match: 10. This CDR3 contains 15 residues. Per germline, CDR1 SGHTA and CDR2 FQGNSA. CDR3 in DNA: TGTGCCAGCAGCGCACGGGACAGCATCGGCTACGAGCAGTACTTC. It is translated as CASSARDSIGYEQYF.